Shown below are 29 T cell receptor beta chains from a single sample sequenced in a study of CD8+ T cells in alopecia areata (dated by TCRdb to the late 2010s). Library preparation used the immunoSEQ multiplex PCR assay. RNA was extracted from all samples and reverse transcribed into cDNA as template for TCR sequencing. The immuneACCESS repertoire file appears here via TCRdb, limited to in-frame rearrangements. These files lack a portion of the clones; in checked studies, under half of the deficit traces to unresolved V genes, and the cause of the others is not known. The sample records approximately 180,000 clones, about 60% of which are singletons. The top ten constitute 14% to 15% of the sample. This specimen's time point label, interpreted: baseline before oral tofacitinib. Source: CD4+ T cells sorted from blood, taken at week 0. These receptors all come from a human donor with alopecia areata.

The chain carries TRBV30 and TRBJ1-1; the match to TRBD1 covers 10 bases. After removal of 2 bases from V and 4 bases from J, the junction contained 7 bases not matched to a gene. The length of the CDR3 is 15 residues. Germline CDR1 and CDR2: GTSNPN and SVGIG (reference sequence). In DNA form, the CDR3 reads TGTGCCTGGAGTTCCTCCGGGACAGGGGCCACTGAAGCTTTCTTT. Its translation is CAWSSSGTGATEAFF.

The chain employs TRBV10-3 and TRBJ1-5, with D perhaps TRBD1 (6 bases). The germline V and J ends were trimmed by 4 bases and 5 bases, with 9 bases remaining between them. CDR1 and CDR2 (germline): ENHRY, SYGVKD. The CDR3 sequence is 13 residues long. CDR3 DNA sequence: TGTGCCATCAGTGGGGGGGCGGATCAGCCCCAGCATTTT. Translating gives CAISGGADQPQHF.

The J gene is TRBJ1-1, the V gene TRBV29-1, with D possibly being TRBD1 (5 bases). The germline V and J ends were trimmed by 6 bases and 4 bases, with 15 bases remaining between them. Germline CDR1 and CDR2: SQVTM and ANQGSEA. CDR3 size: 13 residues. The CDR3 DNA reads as TGCAGCGTCGCGGAGGGGAGGGTCACTGAAGCTTTCTTT. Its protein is CSVAEGRVTEAFF.

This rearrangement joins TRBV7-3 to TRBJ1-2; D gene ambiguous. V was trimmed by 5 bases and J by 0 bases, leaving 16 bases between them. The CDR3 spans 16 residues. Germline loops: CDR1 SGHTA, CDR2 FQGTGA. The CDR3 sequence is CASSPTGSRANYGYTF. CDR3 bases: TGTGCCAGCAGCCCCACGGGGTCACGAGCTAACTATGGCTACACCTTC.

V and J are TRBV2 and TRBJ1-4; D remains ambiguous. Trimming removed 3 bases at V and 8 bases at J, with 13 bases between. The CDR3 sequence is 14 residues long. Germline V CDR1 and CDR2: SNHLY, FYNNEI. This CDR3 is CASSDRGGREKLFF. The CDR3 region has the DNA TGTGCCAGCAGTGACAGAGGTGGAAGGGAAAAACTGTTTTTT.

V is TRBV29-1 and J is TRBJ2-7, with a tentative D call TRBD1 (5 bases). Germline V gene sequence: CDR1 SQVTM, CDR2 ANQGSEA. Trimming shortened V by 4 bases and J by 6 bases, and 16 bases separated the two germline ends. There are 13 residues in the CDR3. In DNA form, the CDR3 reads TGCAGCGTTGGGAGCAGGGCAACCAGCGAGCAGTACTTC. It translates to CSVGSRATSEQYF.

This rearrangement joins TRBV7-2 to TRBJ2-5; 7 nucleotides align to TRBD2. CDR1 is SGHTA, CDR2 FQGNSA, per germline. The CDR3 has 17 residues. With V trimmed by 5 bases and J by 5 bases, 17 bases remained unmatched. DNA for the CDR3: TGTGCCAGCAGCCCGAACCCTAGCGGAACCCCCCGGGAGACCCAGTACTTC. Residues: CASSPNPSGTPRETQYF.

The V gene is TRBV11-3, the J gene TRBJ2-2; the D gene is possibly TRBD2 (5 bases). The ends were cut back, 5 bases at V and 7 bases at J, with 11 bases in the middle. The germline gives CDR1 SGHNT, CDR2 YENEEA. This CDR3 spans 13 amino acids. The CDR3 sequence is CASSHDGVGELFF. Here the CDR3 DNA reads TGTGCCAGCAGCCACGACGGGGTCGGGGAGCTGTTTTTT.

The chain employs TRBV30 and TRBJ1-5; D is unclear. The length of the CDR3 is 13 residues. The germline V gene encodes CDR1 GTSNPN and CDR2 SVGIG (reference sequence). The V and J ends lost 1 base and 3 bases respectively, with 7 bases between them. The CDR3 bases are TGTGCCTGGAGTGACGGAAACAATCAGCCCCAGCATTTT. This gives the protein CAWSDGNNQPQHF.

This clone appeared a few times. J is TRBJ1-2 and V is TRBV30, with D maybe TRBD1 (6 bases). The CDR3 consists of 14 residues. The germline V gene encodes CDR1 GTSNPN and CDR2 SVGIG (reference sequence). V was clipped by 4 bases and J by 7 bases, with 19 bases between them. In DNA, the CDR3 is TGTGCCTGGAACCCAGGGACATCCTTTTTTGGCTACACCTTC. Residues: CAWNPGTSFFGYTF.

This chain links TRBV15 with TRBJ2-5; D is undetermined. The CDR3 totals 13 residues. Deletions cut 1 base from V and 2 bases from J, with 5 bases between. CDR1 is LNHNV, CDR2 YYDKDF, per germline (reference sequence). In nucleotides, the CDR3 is TGTGCCACCAGCAGAGCTGGACAAGAGACCCAGTACTTC. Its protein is CATSRAGQETQYF.

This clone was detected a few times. The CDR3 reads CASSSSGGALETQYF. The CDR3 region has the DNA TGTGCCAGCAGTTCTAGCGGGGGGGCCCTAGAGACCCAGTACTTC. The chain couples TRBV6-6 to TRBJ2-5; 12 bases map to TRBD2. The J segment lost 4 bases and the V segment lost 4 bases, leaving 4 bases of the junction unmatched. The CDR3 consists of 15 residues. CDR1 and CDR2 from the germline V gene are MNHNY and SVGAGI (reference sequence).

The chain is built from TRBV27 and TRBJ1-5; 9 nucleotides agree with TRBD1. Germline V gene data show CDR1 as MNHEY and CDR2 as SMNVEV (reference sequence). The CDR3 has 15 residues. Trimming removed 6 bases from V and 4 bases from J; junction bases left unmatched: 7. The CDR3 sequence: CASRPQGAKNQPQHF. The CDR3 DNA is TGTGCCAGCAGGCCACAGGGGGCCAAAAATCAGCCCCAGCATTTT.

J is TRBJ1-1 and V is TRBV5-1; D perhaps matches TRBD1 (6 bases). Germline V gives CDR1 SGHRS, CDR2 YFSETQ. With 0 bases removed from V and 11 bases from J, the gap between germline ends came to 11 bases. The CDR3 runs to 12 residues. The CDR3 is CASSLEGRGAFF. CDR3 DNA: TGCGCCAGCAGCTTGGAGGGCAGGGGTGCTTTCTTT.

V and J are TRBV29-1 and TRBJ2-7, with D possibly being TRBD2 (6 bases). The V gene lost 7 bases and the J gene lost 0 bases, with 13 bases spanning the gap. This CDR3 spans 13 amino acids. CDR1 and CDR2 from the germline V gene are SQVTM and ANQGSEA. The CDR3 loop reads CSASGTSSYEQYF. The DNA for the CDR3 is TGCAGCGCCTCCGGGACTTCCTCCTACGAGCAGTACTTC.

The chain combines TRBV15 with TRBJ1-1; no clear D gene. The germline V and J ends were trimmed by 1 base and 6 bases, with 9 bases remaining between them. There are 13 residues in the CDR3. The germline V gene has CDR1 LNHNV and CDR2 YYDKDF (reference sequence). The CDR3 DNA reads TGTGCCACCAGCAGAGGAAACAATCCTGAAGCTTTCTTT. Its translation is CATSRGNNPEAFF.

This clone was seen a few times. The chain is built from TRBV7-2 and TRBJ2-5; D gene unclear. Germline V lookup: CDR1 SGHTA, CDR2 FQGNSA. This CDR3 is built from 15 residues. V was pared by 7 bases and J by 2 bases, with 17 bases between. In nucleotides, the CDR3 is TGTGCCAGCATCGGCGACTTGAGGCGACAAGAGACCCAGTACTTC. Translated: CASIGDLRRQETQYF.

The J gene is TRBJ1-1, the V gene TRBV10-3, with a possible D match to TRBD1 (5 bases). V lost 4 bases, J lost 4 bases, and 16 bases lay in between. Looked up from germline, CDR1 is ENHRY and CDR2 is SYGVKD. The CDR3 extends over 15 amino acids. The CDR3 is CAISVDGAGGTEAFF. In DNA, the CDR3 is TGTGCCATCAGTGTAGACGGGGCGGGTGGCACTGAAGCTTTCTTT.

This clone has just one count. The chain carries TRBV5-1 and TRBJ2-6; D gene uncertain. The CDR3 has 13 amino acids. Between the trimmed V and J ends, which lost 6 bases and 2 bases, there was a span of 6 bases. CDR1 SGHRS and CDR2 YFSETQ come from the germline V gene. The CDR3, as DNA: TGCGCCAGCACCCGCGCTGGGGCCAACGTCCTGACTTTC. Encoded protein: CASTRAGANVLTF.

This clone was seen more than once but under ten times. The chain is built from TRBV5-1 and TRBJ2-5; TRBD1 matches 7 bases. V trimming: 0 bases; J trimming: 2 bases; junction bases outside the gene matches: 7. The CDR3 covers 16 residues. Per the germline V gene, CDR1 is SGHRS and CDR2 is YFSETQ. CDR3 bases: TGCGCCAGCAGCTTGGCCCCGGGGACAGTTCAAGAGACCCAGTACTTC. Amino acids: CASSLAPGTVQETQYF.

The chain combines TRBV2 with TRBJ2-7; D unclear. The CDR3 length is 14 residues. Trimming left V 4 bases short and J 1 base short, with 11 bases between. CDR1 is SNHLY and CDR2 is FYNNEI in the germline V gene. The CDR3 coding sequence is TGTGCCAGCAGTGTGGCAGCGTTTTCCTACGAGCAGTACTTC. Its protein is CASSVAAFSYEQYF.

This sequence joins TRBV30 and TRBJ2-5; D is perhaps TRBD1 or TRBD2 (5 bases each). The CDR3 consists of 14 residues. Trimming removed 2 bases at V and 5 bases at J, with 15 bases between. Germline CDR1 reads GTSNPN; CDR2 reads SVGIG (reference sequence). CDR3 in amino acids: CAWSIKPGTETQYF. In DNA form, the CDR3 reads TGTGCCTGGAGTATAAAGCCTGGGACCGAGACCCAGTACTTC. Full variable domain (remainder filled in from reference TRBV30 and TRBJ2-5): SQTIHQWPATLVQPVGSPLSLECTVEGTSNPNLYWYRQAAGRGLQLLFYSVGIGQISSEVPQNLSASRPQDRQFILSSKKLLLSDSGFYLCAWSIKPGTETQYFGPGTRLLVL.

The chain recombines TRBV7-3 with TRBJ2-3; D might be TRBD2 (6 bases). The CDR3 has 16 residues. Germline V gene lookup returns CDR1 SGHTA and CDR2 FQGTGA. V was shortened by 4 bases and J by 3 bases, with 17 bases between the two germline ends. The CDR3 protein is CASSSRGTRGTDTQYF. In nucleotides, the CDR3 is TGTGCCAGCAGCTCCCGGGGGACGCGAGGGACAGATACGCAGTATTTT.

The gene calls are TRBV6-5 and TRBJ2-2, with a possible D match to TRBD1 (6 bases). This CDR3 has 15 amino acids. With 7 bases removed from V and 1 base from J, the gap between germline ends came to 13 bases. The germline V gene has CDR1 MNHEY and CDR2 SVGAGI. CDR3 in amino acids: CASNPTDRNTGELFF. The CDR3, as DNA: TGTGCCAGCAACCCCACGGACAGGAACACCGGGGAGCTGTTTTTT.

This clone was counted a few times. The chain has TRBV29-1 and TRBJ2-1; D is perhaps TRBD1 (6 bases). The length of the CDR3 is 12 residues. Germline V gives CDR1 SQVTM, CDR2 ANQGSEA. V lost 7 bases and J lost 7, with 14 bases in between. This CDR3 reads CSAGGQPNEQFF. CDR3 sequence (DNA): TGCAGCGCCGGCGGACAGCCGAATGAGCAGTTCTTC.

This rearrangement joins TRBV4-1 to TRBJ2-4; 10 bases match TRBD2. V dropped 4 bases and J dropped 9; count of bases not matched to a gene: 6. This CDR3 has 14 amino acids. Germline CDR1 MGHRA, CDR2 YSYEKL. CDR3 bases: TGCGCCAGCAGCCCTCCGGGACTAGCGATCATTCAGTACTTC. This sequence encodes CASSPPGLAIIQYF.

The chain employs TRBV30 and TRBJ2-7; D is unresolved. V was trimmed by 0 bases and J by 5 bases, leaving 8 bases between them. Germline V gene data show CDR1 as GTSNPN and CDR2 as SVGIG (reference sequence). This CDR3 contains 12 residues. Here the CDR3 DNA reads TGTGCCTGGAGTGTGGGTGGCAACGAGCAGTACTTC. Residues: CAWSVGGNEQYF.

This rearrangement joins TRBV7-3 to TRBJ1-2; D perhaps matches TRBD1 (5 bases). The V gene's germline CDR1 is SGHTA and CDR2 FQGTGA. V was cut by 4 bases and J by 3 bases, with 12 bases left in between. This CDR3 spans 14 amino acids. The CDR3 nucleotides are TGTGCCAGCAGCTCCCAAGGAGGGGACTATGGCTACACCTTC. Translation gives CASSSQGGDYGYTF.

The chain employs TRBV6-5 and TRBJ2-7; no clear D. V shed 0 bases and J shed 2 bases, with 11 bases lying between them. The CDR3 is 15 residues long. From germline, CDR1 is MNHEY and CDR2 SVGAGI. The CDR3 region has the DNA TGTGCCAGCAGTTACTCGAGGTCTGAGACCTACGAGCAGTACTTC. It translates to CASSYSRSETYEQYF.